This T cell receptor beta chain was found in a study of Tregs in tolerant kidney transplant recipients. Across the whole study: Sorting of CD4+CD25+CD127- cells followed approximately three-day belatacept mixed lymphocyte reactions, sometimes with roughly 5-day graft donor restimulation. Recipient cells were told from donor cells by antibody staining.

Sequencing was performed with immunoSEQ multiplex PCR; in TCRdb, only in-frame clones are kept and a portion is missing. The table includes 35,000 to 50,000 clones, around 95% detected once. Study-wide results and caveats: Expanding Tregs on activated donor B cells appeared to best identify donor-specific TCRbeta clones. Validation in larger populations is needed because few patients were studied.

Trimming stripped 4 bases from V and 0 bases from J, with 15 bases between. Germline values: CDR1 SGHRS, CDR2 YFSETQ. This CDR3 region has 16 residues. With respect to this clone: Its antigen is currently unknown.

This TCR derives from a human donor in good health. The chain joins TRBV5-1 to TRBJ2-3; D gene ambiguous. Sequencing used Tregs from blood cultured with allogeneic cells. This CDR3 reads CASSLYQIFSTDTQYF. For the CDR3, the DNA is TGCGCCAGCAGCCTGTACCAGATCTTTAGCACAGATACGCAGTATTTT.